A selection of T cell receptor beta chains follows, all from one sample in a study of T cells in Graves' hyperthyroidism and ophthalmopathy. TCRdb reprocessed the multiplex PCR reads via MiXCR and lists one record per CDR3 protein. This table holds about 840,000 distinct CDR3 sequences, 35% to 45% found once. Sequencing was performed on blood. The receptor source for this set is a man younger than 30 with Graves' hyperthyroidism. Each CDR3 is given with its conserved first and last residue. D genes are given only for firm matches. A clone size is listed for some rows: how often the clone was seen (once, few, many), or a class if it is expanded.

abundance,v_gene,j_gene,d_gene,CDR3aa,CDR3nt
few,TRBV20-1,TRBJ2-7,TRBD2,CSATSSGGWYEQYF,TGCAGTGCTACTTCTAGCGGGGGGTGGTACGAGCAGTACTTC
-,TRBV4-3,TRBJ2-7,-,CASSQGGGESSYEQYF,TGCGCCAGCAGCCAAGGGGGGGGCGAGAGCTCCTACGAGCAGTACTTC
-,TRBV7-2,TRBJ2-7,TRBD2,CASSSGGEVQYF,TGTGCCAGCAGTTCTGGGGGGGAAGTGCAGTACTTC
many,TRBV7-2,TRBJ2-7,-,CASSLVPPGEQYF,TGTGCCAGCAGCTTAGTTCCGCCGGGGGAGCAGTACTTC
-,TRBV7-9,TRBJ2-2,-,CASSPEQGPRTGELFF,TGTGCCAGCAGCCCCGAGCAGGGTCCGAGGACCGGGGAGCTGTTTTTT
once,TRBV9,TRBJ2-7,TRBD1,CASSSSGTGGGTYEQYF,TGTGCCAGCAGCTCAAGCGGGACAGGGGGGGGCACCTACGAGCAGTACTTC
many,TRBV7-9,TRBJ1-4,-,CASSLNRVF,TGTGCCAGCAGCTTAAATCGTGTTTTT
-,TRBV5-1,TRBJ1-2,TRBD1,CASRSPGDRVYYGYTF,TGCGCCAGCCGCTCGCCTGGGGACAGGGTTTACTATGGCTACACCTTC
-,TRBV6-5,TRBJ1-5,-,CASSEKGLYQPQHF,TGTGCCAGCAGTGAAAAGGGGCTTTATCAGCCCCAGCATTTT
-,TRBV7-8,TRBJ2-7,-,CASSPGDQLSYEQYF,TGTGCCAGCAGCCCGGGGGATCAACTCTCCTACGAGCAGTACTTC
-,TRBV28,TRBJ2-5,-,CASSLSAGRTQYF,TGTGCCAGCAGTTTATCGGCAGGTCGGACCCAGTACTTC
many,TRBV29-1,TRBJ2-5,TRBD1,CSVEVPTGKETQYF,TGCAGCGTTGAAGTACCGACAGGGAAGGAGACCCAGTACTTC
-,TRBV12-3/TRBV12-4,TRBJ2-2,-,CASTGASPGELFF,TGTGCCAGCACGGGAGCCTCCCCAGGGGAGCTGTTTTTT
many,TRBV12-3/TRBV12-4,TRBJ1-1,-,CASSLGRAKTEAFF,TGTGCCAGCAGTTTGGGCAGGGCAAAGACTGAAGCTTTCTTT
many,TRBV10-2,TRBJ2-5,TRBD1,CASGQGGLQETQYF,TGCGCCAGCGGACAGGGCGGACTCCAAGAGACCCAGTACTTC
once,TRBV4-1,TRBJ2-2,-,CASSQDYNTGELFF,TGCGCCAGCAGCCAAGATTATAACACCGGGGAGCTGTTTTTT
-,TRBV2,TRBJ2-3,TRBD2,CASNPRGGTDTQYF,TGTGCCAGCAACCCGCGGGGGGGCACAGATACGCAGTATTTT
-,TRBV6-6,TRBJ2-5,TRBD1,CASSPGQPETQYF,TGTGCCAGCAGCCCGGGACAGCCAGAGACCCAGTACTTC
-,TRBV2,TRBJ1-1,TRBD1,CASSSGTGAEAFF,TGTGCCAGCAGTTCCGGGACAGGGGCTGAAGCTTTCTTT
many,TRBV2,TRBJ1-4,-,CASSPTLPNEKLFF,TGTGCCAGCAGTCCTACACTCCCAAATGAAAAACTGTTTTTT
-,TRBV7-9,TRBJ2-2,-,CASSSLETGNTGELFF,TGTGCCAGCAGCTCCTTGGAGACAGGGAACACCGGGGAGCTGTTTTTT
many,TRBV20-1,TRBJ2-5,-,CSARDRDRETQYF,TGCAGTGCTAGAGATCGGGACCGGGAGACCCAGTACTTC
few,TRBV29-1,TRBJ2-1,-,CSVEEGGGFF,TGCAGCGTTGAAGAAGGTGGGGGGTTCTTC
-,TRBV12-3/TRBV12-4,TRBJ1-5,-,CASSEGGFNNQPQHF,TGTGCCAGCAGCGAGGGCGGGTTTAACAATCAGCCCCAGCATTTT
-,TRBV3-1,TRBJ1-1,-,CASSQLSDTEAFF,TGTGCCAGCAGCCAGTTGAGCGACACTGAAGCTTTCTTT
-,TRBV20-1,TRBJ1-5,TRBD1,CSARDATGGSQPQHF,TGCAGTGCTAGAGATGCAACAGGGGGCTCTCAGCCCCAGCATTTT
-,TRBV29-1,TRBJ2-7,TRBD2,CSVETGGAPYEQYF,TGCAGCGTTGAAACGGGGGGGGCCCCCTACGAGCAGTACTTC
-,TRBV11-1,TRBJ2-5,-,CASSPFGQIETQYF,TGTGCCAGCAGCCCCTTCGGCCAGATAGAGACCCAGTACTTC
few,TRBV6-5,TRBJ2-7,-,CASSYGQGVEQYF,TGTGCCAGCAGTTACGGGCAGGGCGTAGAGCAGTACTTC
-,TRBV4-2,TRBJ2-7,-,CASSLGEHYEQYF,TGTGCCAGCAGCTTAGGGGAGCACTACGAGCAGTACTTC
-,TRBV9,TRBJ2-5,-,CASSPPLAETQYF,TGTGCCAGCAGCCCCCCCTTAGCAGAGACCCAGTACTTC